Each of the 32 T cell receptor beta chains below was sequenced from the same sample in a study of blood T cell repertoires in COVID-19 (dated by TCRdb to 2018 to 2020). Libraries were constructed by the immunoSEQ multiplex PCR assay. The clones in this table, taken by TCRdb from immuneACCESS, are in-frame only. Not every clone is retained; where verified, under half of the shortfall comes from an unresolved V gene, and the cause of the rest is unknown. Within this sample are 300,000 to 350,000 clones, with over 80% of them counted one time only. Jointly, the top ten make up 6% to 7% of the sample. Sequenced input: peripheral blood. Source of these receptors: a woman aged 45-65 years with COVID-19, enrolled during active disease.

The chain has TRBV25-1 and TRBJ1-6, with TRBD1 as a possible D gene (6 bases). The CDR3 spans 15 residues. Trimming stripped 2 bases from V and 7 bases from J, with 12 bases between. The germline CDR1 and CDR2 sequences are MGHDK and SYGVNS. This chain's CDR3 is CASSESAGANSPLHF. The CDR3 coding sequence is TGTGCCAGCAGTGAAAGCGCAGGGGCCAATTCACCCCTCCACTTT. Full variable domain (missing parts from reference TRBV25-1 and TRBJ1-6): EADIYQTPRYLVIGTGKKITLECSQTMGHDKMYWYQQDPGMELHLIHYSYGVNSTEKGDLSSESTVSRIRTEHFPLTLESARPSHTSQYLCASSESAGANSPLHFGNGTRLTVT.

The V call is TRBV30, the J call TRBJ1-4; 7 bases fit TRBD1. V dropped 0 bases and J dropped 7; count of bases not matched to a gene: 11. The germline V gene has CDR1 GTSNPN and CDR2 SVGIG (reference sequence). CDR3 length: 16 amino acids. The DNA for the CDR3 is TGTGCCTGGAGTGTAACCCCGACAGGGCTGGTTGAAAAACTGTTTTTT. It encodes CAWSVTPTGLVEKLFF.

The rearrangement joins TRBV7-2 to TRBJ2-7, with 9 bases fitting TRBD2. Germline V gene data show CDR1 as SGHTA and CDR2 as FQGNSA. The CDR3 runs 15 residues. The ends lost 5 bases at V and 6 bases at J; junction bases unmatched: 11. CDR3: CASSPGAGGPIEQYF. The CDR3 DNA is TGTGCCAGCAGCCCCGGGGCGGGAGGGCCCATCGAGCAGTACTTC.

A few counts support this clone. The V and J genes are TRBV4-1 and TRBJ2-7, with 12 nucleotides matching TRBD1. CDR1 and CDR2 (germline): MGHRA, YSYEKL. With V trimmed by 1 base and J by 6 bases, 10 bases remained unmatched. CDR3 size: 17 residues. CDR3 sequence reads: CASSQGSLRDRGPEQYF. For the CDR3, the DNA is TGCGCCAGCAGCCAAGGAAGCCTCCGGGACAGGGGGCCCGAGCAGTACTTC.

This chain connects TRBV11-2 to TRBJ2-3; 11 nucleotides align to TRBD2. Trimming took 5 bases from V and 11 from J; bases not matched to a gene: 15. This CDR3 has 16 amino acids. CDR1 and CDR2 from the germline V gene are SGHAT and FQNNGV. CDR3 nucleotides: TGTGCCAGCAGCACAAGACTAGCGGGGCGCCGGGGGGTGCAGTATTTT. Protein sequence: CASSTRLAGRRGVQYF.

The chain uses TRBV9 and TRBJ2-2; D is unresolved. V gave up 0 bases and J gave up 8 bases, with 14 bases separating them. CDR3 length equals 15 residues. CDR1 is SGDLS and CDR2 is YYNGEE in the germline V gene. CDR3 DNA: TGTGCCAGCAGCGTAGTTGTGTCGGCCGGGGGGGAGCTGTTTTTT. Translated: CASSVVVSAGGELFF.

The V call is TRBV4-1, the J call TRBJ2-5; 8 positions match TRBD1. This CDR3 is 15 amino acids long. V shed 4 bases and J 5 bases; nucleotides not matched to a gene: 9. CDR1 MGHRA and CDR2 YSYEKL come from the germline V gene. In DNA form, the CDR3 reads TGCGCCAGCAGCCGACAAGGAGCAGGGGGCGAGACCCAGTACTTC. Its translation: CASSRQGAGGETQYF.

The V gene is TRBV19, the J gene TRBJ1-4; D is unclear. Germline assignment: CDR1 LNHDA and CDR2 SQIVND (reference sequence). This CDR3 region has 15 residues. The germline V and J ends were trimmed by 8 bases and 0 bases, with 13 bases remaining between them. The CDR3 spells CASRELDATNEKLFF. DNA for the CDR3: TGTGCCAGTCGGGAACTCGACGCAACTAATGAAAAACTGTTTTTT.

The chain combines TRBV24-1 with TRBJ2-2; D is unresolved. The CDR3 runs 15 residues. Germline CDR1 KGHDR, CDR2 SFDVKD. V lost 5 bases, J lost 0 bases, and 9 bases lay in between. The CDR3 region has the DNA TGTGCCACCAGTGCTTGGGCACCGAACACCGGGGAGCTGTTTTTT. Translating it yields CATSAWAPNTGELFF.

This clone was seen just once. The CDR3 DNA reads TGTGCCAGCAGCCAAGACAGGGGTACTGAAGCTTTCTTT. It specifies CASSQDRGTEAFF. The J gene is TRBJ1-1, the V gene TRBV9, with TRBD1 matching over 8 bases. Germline V gene data show CDR1 as SGDLS and CDR2 as YYNGEE. This CDR3 region has 13 residues. The junction had 4 bases not matched to a gene; V was cut back by 4 bases and J by 5 bases.

V and J are TRBV11-3 and TRBJ1-3; TRBD1 agrees at 7 bases. This CDR3 region has 14 residues. In germline, CDR1 is SGHNT, CDR2 YENEEA. With V trimmed by 6 bases and J by 2 bases, 4 bases remained unmatched. The CDR3 sequence: CASRPDRAGNTIYF. For the CDR3, the DNA is TGTGCCAGCAGGCCTGACAGGGCTGGAAACACCATATATTTT. The full variable domain, rest sourced from reference TRBV11-3 and TRBJ1-3, is EAGVVQSPRYKIIEKKQPVAFWCNPISGHNTLYWYLQNLGQGPELLIRYENEEAVDDSQLPKDRFSAERLKGVDSTLKIQPAELGDSAVYLCASRPDRAGNTIYFGEGSWLTVV.

The genes are TRBV9 and TRBJ1-5; D gene unclear. Germline V gives CDR1 SGDLS, CDR2 YYNGEE. This CDR3 has 15 amino acids. The V gene lost 0 bases and the J gene lost 4 bases, with 11 bases spanning the gap. CDR3 loop: CASSVGPGGNQPQHF. CDR3 bases: TGTGCCAGCAGCGTAGGGCCGGGTGGGAATCAGCCCCAGCATTTT.

The rearrangement uses TRBV12-5 and TRBJ1-5, with TRBD1 matching 7 bases. J lost 0 bases, V lost 9 bases, and 2 bases had no gene match. Germline V gives CDR1 LGHNT, CDR2 FRNRAP. This CDR3 is built from 13 residues. For the CDR3, the DNA is TGTGCTAGCGGACAGGCTAGCAATCAGCCCCAGCATTTT. Translation: CASGQASNQPQHF.

Here the CDR3 reads CASSGFKAGGSTDTQYF. The CDR3 DNA sequence: TGTGCCAGCAGTGGCTTTAAGGCGGGGGGAAGCACAGATACGCAGTATTTT. This chain uses TRBV25-1 with TRBJ2-3, with 8 nucleotides matching TRBD2. CDR1 is MGHDK and CDR2 is SYGVNS in the germline V gene. CDR3 size: 17 residues. The V and J ends lost 4 bases and 0 bases, in that order; junction bases with no gene match: 9.

The chain links TRBV7-8 to TRBJ2-2, with 9 bases lining up with TRBD2. The CDR3 runs 16 residues. Germline CDR1 reads SGHVS; CDR2 reads FQNEAQ. V was pared by 1 base and J by 4 bases, with 4 bases of the junction left unmatched. The chain's CDR3 is CASSLVAGATTGELFF. The CDR3 DNA follows: TGTGCCAGCAGCTTAGTAGCGGGAGCTACCACCGGGGAGCTGTTTTTT.

This CDR3 reads CASSPMGTSFTDTQYF. CDR3 DNA: TGTGCCAGCAGCCCCATGGGGACTAGCTTCACAGATACGCAGTATTTT. The gene calls are TRBV9 and TRBJ2-3; 9 positions match TRBD2. V dropped 4 bases and J dropped 2; count of bases not matched to a gene: 8. The CDR3 is made up of 16 amino acids. The germline gives CDR1 SGDLS, CDR2 YYNGEE. Variable domain in full (rest from reference TRBV9 and TRBJ2-3): DSGVTQTPKHLITATGQRVTLRCSPRSGDLSVYWYQQSLDQGLQFLIQYYNGEERAKGNILERFSAQQFPDLHSELNLSSLELGDSALYFCASSPMGTSFTDTQYFGPGTRLTVL.

The chain carries TRBV7-3 and TRBJ1-2; possible D gene TRBD1, 6 bases. This CDR3 spans 13 amino acids. Looked up from germline, CDR1 is SGHTA and CDR2 is FQGTGA. V gave up 2 bases and J gave up 2 bases, with 6 bases separating them. CDR3 nucleotide sequence: TGTGCCAGCAGCTTAGGACAGAACTATGGCTACACCTTC. Translated: CASSLGQNYGYTF.

This clone has a handful of counts. The chain is built from TRBV4-1 and TRBJ1-1; D might be TRBD1 (6 bases). V lost 0 bases and J 2 bases, leaving 13 bases between the germline ends. The CDR3 is 16 residues long. Per germline, CDR1 MGHRA and CDR2 YSYEKL. The CDR3 nucleotides read TGCGCCAGCAGCCAAGATCAGGGGCCGAGAAACACTGAAGCTTTCTTT. This encodes CASSQDQGPRNTEAFF.

This chain connects TRBV4-1 to TRBJ1-6; D is perhaps TRBD1 (6 bases). Trimming shortened V by 7 bases and J by 14 bases, and 15 bases separated the two germline ends. There are 12 residues in the CDR3. CDR1 and CDR2 (germline): MGHRA, YSYEKL. The CDR3 bases are TGCGCCAGCACCTCAGGGGAGGGGTCCCTCCACTTT. Its translation is CASTSGEGSLHF.

V gene TRBV15 combines with J gene TRBJ2-5; 9 bases are shared with TRBD2. Germline V gene sequence: CDR1 LNHNV, CDR2 YYDKDF (reference sequence). The CDR3 totals 17 residues. J was trimmed by 1 base and V by 0 bases; bases with no gene match: 6. The CDR3 is CATSRDPPTSGQETQYF. CDR3 bases: TGTGCCACCAGCAGAGATCCCCCGACTAGCGGCCAAGAGACCCAGTACTTC.

The sample holds one count of this clone. For the CDR3, the DNA is TGTGCCAGCAGCCAACGCGGGAGTGACACAGATACGCAGTATTTT. This translates into CASSQRGSDTDTQYF. The rearrangement links TRBV3-1 (or the pseudogene TRBV3-2) to TRBJ2-3, with 7 bases aligning to TRBD2. The CDR3 has 15 residues. Germline loops: CDR1 LGHDT, CDR2 YNNKEL (reference sequence). Trimming at V came to 2 bases and at J to 2 bases, leaving 4 bases not matched to a gene.

This clone has just a few counts. This chain joins TRBV4-1 and TRBJ2-1; possibly TRBD1 for D (7 bases). Trimming stripped 3 bases from V and 8 bases from J, with 20 bases between. Germline CDR1 reads MGHRA; CDR2 reads YSYEKL. The CDR3 is made up of 16 amino acids. The CDR3 here is CASSHPAGGSAHEQFF. The CDR3 coding sequence is TGCGCCAGCAGCCACCCTGCAGGGGGGAGTGCACATGAGCAGTTCTTC.

This chain connects TRBV6-5 to TRBJ2-7; the D gene is possibly TRBD2 (7 bases). This CDR3 has 15 residues. V was pared by 8 bases and J by 0 bases, with 17 bases between. Germline CDR1 is MNHEY and CDR2 is SVGAGI. This chain's CDR3 is CASHEGGASSYEQYF. CDR3 nucleotide sequence: TGTGCCAGCCATGAGGGGGGGGCGAGCTCCTACGAGCAGTACTTC.

The chain has TRBV19 and TRBJ2-7; 10 bases map to TRBD1. CDR1 and CDR2 from the germline V gene are LNHDA and SQIVND (reference sequence). J gave up 4 bases and V 4 bases, and 10 bases lay outside the gene matches. The CDR3 runs to 16 residues. The DNA of the CDR3 is TGTGCCAGTAGTAATGCTGCGACAGGGGGCGCTTACGAGCAGTACTTC. As protein: CASSNAATGGAYEQYF.

The chain links TRBV7-2 to TRBJ2-6; the D gene is possibly TRBD1 (5 bases). The CDR3 contains 16 residues. Germline CDR1 is SGHTA and CDR2 is FQGNSA. Trimming removed 2 bases from V and 0 bases from J, with 8 bases in between. CDR3 DNA: TGTGCCAGCAGCTTAACAGGTACCTCTGGGGCCAACGTCCTGACTTTC. Amino acids: CASSLTGTSGANVLTF. The full variable domain, in which reference TRBV7-2 and TRBJ2-6 provide the parts outside the CDR3, is GAGVSQSPSNKVTEKGKDVELRCDPISGHTALYWYRQSLGQGLEFLIYFQGNSAPDKSGLPSDRFSAERTGGSVSTLTIQRTQQEDSAVYLCASSLTGTSGANVLTFGAGSRLTVL.

The chain has TRBV9 and TRBJ2-1; 9 nucleotides line up with TRBD2. With V trimmed by 4 bases and J by 2 bases, 4 bases remained unmatched. Germline CDR1 reads SGDLS; CDR2 reads YYNGEE. The CDR3 runs 15 residues. The chain's CDR3 is CASSLIAGAYNEQFF. DNA of the CDR3: TGTGCCAGCAGCCTAATAGCGGGAGCCTACAATGAGCAGTTCTTC.

The gene calls are TRBV6-5 and TRBJ2-2, with TRBD1 as a possible D gene (6 bases). There are 13 residues in the CDR3. Germline CDR1 is MNHEY and CDR2 is SVGAGI. V lost 7 bases and J 4 bases, leaving 10 bases between the germline ends. The CDR3 sequence is CASNGGSTGELFF. The CDR3 DNA follows: TGTGCCAGCAATGGGGGCAGCACCGGGGAGCTGTTTTTT.

V is TRBV7-8 and J is TRBJ1-1; 7 positions match TRBD1. The CDR3 contains 15 residues. V dropped 0 bases and J dropped 4; count of bases not matched to a gene: 5. The germline V gene has CDR1 SGHVS and CDR2 FQNEAQ. The CDR3 nucleotides read TGTGCCAGCAGCTTAGCGGCGACAGGGAGCACTGAAGCTTTCTTT. It yields the protein CASSLAATGSTEAFF. Complete variable domain (other parts from reference TRBV7-8 and TRBJ1-1): GAGVSQSPRYKVAKRGQDVALRCDPISGHVSLFWYQQALGQGPEFLTYFQNEAQLDKSGLPSDRFFAERPEGSVSTLKIQRTQQEDSAVYLCASSLAATGSTEAFFGQGTRLTVV.

For the CDR3, the DNA is TGTGCCAGCAGCTTAGTCCACAGTACCTTCTCTGGAAACACCATATATTTT. It yields the protein CASSLVHSTFSGNTIYF. V is TRBV7-9 and J is TRBJ1-3; no definite D call. The germline CDR1 and CDR2 sequences are SEHNR and FQNEAQ (reference sequence). V was trimmed by 1 base and J by 0 bases, leaving 13 bases between them. The CDR3 contains 17 residues.

The CDR3 loop is CASTGQGEKLFF. As DNA, the CDR3 is TGCGCCAGCACGGGACAGGGCGAAAAACTGTTTTTT. This chain links TRBV5-1 with TRBJ1-4, with 9 positions matching TRBD1. V trimming: 6 bases; J trimming: 8 bases; junction bases outside the gene matches: 2. The CDR3 covers 12 residues. Germline-derived CDR1 and CDR2 are SGHRS and YFSETQ.

The V and J genes are TRBV15 and TRBJ2-2; 9 bases line up with TRBD1. The CDR3 is 15 amino acids. V shed 4 bases and J 6 bases; nucleotides not matched to a gene: 6. Per the germline V gene, CDR1 is LNHNV and CDR2 is YYDKDF (reference sequence). The CDR3 sequence: CATSKGTGFSGELFF. The CDR3 DNA sequence: TGTGCCACCAGCAAAGGGACAGGGTTTTCCGGGGAGCTGTTTTTT.

V and J are TRBV5-1 and TRBJ2-7; 8 nucleotides line up with TRBD2. In germline, CDR1 is SGHRS, CDR2 YFSETQ. The CDR3 loop spans 15 amino acids. The V gene end was trimmed by 0 bases and the J gene end by 5 bases; junction bases not matched to a gene: 7. The CDR3 region has the DNA TGCGCCAGCAGCTTGGACACGGGAGGGCCCAACGAGCAGTACTTC. This encodes CASSLDTGGPNEQYF.